The clone carrying this TCR beta chain came up once. Here immunoSEQ multiplex PCR was the method, and the copy in TCRdb shows in-frame clones only, minus some. The sample consists of some 150,000 clones, about 87% of them appearing once. This specimen comes from a study of blood T cell repertoires in COVID-19. CDR3 length: 15 amino acids. Germline CDR1 reads LGHDT; CDR2 reads YNNKEL (reference sequence). V lost 1 base, J lost 3 bases, and 4 bases stayed unmatched. This receptor was obtained from a woman aged 50 to 60 with active or convalescent COVID-19. Sequenced input: peripheral blood. The J gene is TRBJ2-3, the V gene TRBV3-1 (or the pseudogene TRBV3-2); TRBD1 agrees at 7 bases. CDR3 sequence reads: CASSQGGRGTDTQYF. The CDR3 DNA reads as TGTGCCAGCAGCCAAGGCGGCAGGGGGACAGATACGCAGTATTTT.